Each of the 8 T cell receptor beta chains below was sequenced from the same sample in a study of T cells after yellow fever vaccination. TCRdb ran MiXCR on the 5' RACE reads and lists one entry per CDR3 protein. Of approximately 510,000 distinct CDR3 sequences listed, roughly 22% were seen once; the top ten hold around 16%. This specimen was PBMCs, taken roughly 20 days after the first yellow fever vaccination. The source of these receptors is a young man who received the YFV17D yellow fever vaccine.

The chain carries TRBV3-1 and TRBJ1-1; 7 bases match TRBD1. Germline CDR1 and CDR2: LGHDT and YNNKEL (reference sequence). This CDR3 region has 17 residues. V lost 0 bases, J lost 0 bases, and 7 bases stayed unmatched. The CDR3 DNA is TGTGCCAGCAGCCAAGATCTAGGGGGCCGGATGAACACTGAAGCTTTCTTT. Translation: CASSQDLGGRMNTEAFF.

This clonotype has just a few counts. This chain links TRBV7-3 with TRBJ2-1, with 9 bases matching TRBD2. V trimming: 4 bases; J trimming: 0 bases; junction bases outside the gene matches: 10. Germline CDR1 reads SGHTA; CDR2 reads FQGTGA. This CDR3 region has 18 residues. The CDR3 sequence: CASSSRPRGGSSYNEQFF. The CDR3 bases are TGTGCCAGCAGCTCCCGTCCGCGGGGGGGTAGCTCCTACAATGAGCAGTTCTTC.

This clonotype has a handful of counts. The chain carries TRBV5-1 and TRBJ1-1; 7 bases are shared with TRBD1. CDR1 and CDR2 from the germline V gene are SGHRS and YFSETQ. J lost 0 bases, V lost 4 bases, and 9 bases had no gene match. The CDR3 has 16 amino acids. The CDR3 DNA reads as TGCGCCAGCAGCGGGATGACAGGGATCCTGAACACTGAAGCTTTCTTT. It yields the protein CASSGMTGILNTEAFF.

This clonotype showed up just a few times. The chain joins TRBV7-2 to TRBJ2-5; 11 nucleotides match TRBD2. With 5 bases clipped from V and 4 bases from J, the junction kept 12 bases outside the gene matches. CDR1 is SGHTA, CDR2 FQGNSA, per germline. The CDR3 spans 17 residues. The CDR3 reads CASSPRLAGSGGETQYF. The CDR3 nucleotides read TGTGCCAGCAGCCCCCGACTAGCGGGGTCAGGTGGAGAGACCCAGTACTTC.

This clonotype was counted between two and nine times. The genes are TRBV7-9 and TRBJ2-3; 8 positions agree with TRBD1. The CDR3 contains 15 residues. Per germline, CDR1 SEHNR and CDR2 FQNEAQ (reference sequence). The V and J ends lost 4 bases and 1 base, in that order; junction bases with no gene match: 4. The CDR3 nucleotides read TGTGCCAGCAGCTCGACAGGGGCTGGCACAGATACGCAGTATTTT. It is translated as CASSSTGAGTDTQYF.

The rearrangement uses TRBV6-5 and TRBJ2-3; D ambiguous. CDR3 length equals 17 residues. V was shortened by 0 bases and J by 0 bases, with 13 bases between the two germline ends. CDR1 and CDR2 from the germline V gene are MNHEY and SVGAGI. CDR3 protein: CASSYSIRGSSTDTQYF. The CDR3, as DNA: TGTGCCAGCAGTTACTCGATCCGCGGCTCGAGCACAGATACGCAGTATTTT.

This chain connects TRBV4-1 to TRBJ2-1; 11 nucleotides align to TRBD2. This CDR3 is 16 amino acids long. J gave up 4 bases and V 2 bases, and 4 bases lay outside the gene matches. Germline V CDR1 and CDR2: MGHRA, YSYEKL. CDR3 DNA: TGCGCCAGCAGCCAAACCGGGACTAGCGGATACAATGAGCAGTTCTTC. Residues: CASSQTGTSGYNEQFF.

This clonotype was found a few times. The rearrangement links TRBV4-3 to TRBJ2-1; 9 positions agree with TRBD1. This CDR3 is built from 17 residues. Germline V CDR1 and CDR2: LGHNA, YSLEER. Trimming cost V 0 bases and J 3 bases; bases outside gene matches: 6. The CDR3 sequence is CASSQDGGDRVYNEQFF. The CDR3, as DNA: TGCGCCAGCAGCCAAGATGGTGGGGACAGGGTCTACAATGAGCAGTTCTTC.